Detailed here is one TCR beta chain. The entry originates in a study of blood T cell repertoires in COVID-19. Study in general: The samples span acute and convalescent COVID-19 from the United States, Italy and Spain. From T cells, B-cell-depleted T cells, or PBMCs came the material, which was cDNA or gDNA.

Some clones are missing from TCRdb's copy, which holds only in-frame ones; the method was immunoSEQ multiplex PCR. Of 150,000 to 200,000 clones in the sample, approximately 86% were seen once. Specimen: peripheral blood. The receptor was isolated from a woman at least 80 years old with active or convalescent COVID-19.

The CDR3 is CASSPWRENTEAFF. In DNA form, the CDR3 reads TGTGCCAGCAGCCCCTGGAGGGAGAACACTGAAGCTTTCTTT. J is TRBJ1-1 and V is TRBV7-3; D is unresolved. Germline V gene sequence: CDR1 SGHTA, CDR2 FQGTGA. This CDR3 has 14 residues. V was pared by 5 bases and J by 1 base, with 11 bases between.